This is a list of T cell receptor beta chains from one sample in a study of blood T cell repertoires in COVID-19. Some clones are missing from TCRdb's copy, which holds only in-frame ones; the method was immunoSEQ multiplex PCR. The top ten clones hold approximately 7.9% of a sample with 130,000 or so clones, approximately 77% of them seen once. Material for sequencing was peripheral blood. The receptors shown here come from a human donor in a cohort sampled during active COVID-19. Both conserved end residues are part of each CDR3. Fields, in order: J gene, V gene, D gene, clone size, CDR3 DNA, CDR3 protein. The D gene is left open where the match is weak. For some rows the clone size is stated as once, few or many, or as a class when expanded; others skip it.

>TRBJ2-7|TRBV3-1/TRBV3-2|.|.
TGTGCCAGCAGCCAAGAAACAGGGTCCGAGCAGTACTTC
CASSQETGSEQYF
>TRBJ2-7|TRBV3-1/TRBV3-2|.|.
TGTGCCAGCAGCCATATACGGGGAGGAACCTACGAGCAGTACTTC
CASSHIRGGTYEQYF
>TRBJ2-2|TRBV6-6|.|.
TGTGCCAGCAGTTACTCGACCAGGCCGAACACCGGGGAGCTGTTTTTT
CASSYSTRPNTGELFF
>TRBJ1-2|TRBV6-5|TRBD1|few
TGTGCCAGCAGTCACCCGGGACAGGGCGGGGGCTACACCTTC
CASSHPGQGGGYTF
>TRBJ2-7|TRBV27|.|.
TGTGCCAGCAGTTTATGGGGCGATTACGAGCAGTACTTC
CASSLWGDYEQYF
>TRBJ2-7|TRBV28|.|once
TGTGCCAGCAGTCTACAGGCTCGGGGGTCCTACGAGCAGTACTTC
CASSLQARGSYEQYF
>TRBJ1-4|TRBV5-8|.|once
TGTGCCAGCAGCTTGGGACCTCTAGCTAATGAAAAACTGTTTTTT
CASSLGPLANEKLFF
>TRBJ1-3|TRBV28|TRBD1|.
TGTGCCAGCACCGACCGGGGGGGGACAGACGTCTCTGGAAACACCATATATTTT
CASTDRGGTDVSGNTIYF
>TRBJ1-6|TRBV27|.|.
TGTGCCAGCAGCCCGACAGGTTCTTCACCCCTCCACTTT
CASSPTGSSPLHF
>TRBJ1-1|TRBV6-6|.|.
TGTGCCAGCAGTTACTCGAGGCGGGGGGGCAGCACTGAAGCTTTCTTT
CASSYSRRGGSTEAFF